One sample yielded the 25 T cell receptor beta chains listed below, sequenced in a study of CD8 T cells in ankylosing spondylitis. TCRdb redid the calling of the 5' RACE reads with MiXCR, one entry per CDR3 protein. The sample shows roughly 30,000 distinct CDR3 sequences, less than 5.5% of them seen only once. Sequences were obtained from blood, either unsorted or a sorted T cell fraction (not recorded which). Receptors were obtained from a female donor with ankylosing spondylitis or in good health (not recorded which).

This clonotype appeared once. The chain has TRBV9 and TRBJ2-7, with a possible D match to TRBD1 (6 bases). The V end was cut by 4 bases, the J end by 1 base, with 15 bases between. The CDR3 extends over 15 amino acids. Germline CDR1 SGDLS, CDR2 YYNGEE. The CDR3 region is CASSTHVDRSYEQYF. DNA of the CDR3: TGTGCCAGCAGCACGCATGTTGACAGGTCCTACGAGCAGTACTTC.

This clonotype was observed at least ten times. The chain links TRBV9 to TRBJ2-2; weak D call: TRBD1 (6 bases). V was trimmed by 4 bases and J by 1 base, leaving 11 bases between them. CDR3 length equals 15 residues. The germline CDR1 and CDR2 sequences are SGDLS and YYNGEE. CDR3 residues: CASSIRTENTGELFF. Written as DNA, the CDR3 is TGTGCCAGCAGCATACGGACAGAGAACACCGGGGAGCTGTTTTTT.

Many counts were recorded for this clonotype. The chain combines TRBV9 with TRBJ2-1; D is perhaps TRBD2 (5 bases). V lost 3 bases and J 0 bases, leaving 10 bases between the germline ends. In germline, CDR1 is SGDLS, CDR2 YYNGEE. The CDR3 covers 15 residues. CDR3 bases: TGTGCCAGCAGCGGCACCGGGGTCTCCTACAATGAGCAGTTCTTC. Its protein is CASSGTGVSYNEQFF.

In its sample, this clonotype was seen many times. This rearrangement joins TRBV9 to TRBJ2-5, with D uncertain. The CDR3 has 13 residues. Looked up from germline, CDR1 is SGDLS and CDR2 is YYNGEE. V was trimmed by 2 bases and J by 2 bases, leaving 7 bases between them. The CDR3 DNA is TGTGCCAGCAGCGTCAGTTTTCAAGAGACCCAGTACTTC. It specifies CASSVSFQETQYF.

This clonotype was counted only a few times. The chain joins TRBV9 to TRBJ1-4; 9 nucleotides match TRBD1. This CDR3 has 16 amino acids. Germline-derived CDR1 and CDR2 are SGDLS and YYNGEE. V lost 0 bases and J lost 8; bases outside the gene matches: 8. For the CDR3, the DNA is TGTGCCAGCAGCGTAGGACCCGGGACAGGGTACGAAAAACTGTTTTTT. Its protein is CASSVGPGTGYEKLFF.

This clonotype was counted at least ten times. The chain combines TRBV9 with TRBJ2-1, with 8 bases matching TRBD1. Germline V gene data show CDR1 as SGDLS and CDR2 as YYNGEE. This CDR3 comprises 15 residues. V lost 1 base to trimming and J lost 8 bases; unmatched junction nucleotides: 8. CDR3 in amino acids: CASSVRAGGSYEQFF. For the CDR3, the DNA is TGTGCCAGCAGCGTAAGAGCAGGGGGCAGTTATGAGCAGTTCTTC.

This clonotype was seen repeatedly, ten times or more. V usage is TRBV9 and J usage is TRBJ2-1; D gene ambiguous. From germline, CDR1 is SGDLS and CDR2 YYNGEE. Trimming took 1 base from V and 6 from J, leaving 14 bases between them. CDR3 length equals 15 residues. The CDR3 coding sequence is TGTGCCAGCAGCGTAAACCTGGGGTTGGCCAATGAGCAGTTCTTC. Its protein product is CASSVNLGLANEQFF.

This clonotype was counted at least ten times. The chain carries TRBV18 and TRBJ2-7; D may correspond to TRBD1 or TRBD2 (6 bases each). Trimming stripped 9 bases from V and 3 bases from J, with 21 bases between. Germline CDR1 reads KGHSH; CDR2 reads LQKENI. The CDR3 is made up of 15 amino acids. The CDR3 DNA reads TGTGCCAGGACAGTTGGGCGGGGACACGTCTACGAGCAGTACTTC. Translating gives CARTVGRGHVYEQYF.

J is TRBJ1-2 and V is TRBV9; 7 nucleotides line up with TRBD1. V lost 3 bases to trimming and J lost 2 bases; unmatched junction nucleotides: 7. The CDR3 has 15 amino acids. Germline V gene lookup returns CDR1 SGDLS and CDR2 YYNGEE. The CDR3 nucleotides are TGTGCCAGCAGCGCAGGGGACAGCCTCAACTATGGCTACACCTTC. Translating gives CASSAGDSLNYGYTF.

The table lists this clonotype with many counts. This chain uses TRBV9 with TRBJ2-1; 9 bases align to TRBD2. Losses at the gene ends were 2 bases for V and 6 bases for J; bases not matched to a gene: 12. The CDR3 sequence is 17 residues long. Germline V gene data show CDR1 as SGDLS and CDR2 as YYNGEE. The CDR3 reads CASSVRLAGSSLNEQFF. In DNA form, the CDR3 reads TGTGCCAGCAGCGTCAGGCTAGCGGGGAGCTCCCTCAATGAGCAGTTCTTC.

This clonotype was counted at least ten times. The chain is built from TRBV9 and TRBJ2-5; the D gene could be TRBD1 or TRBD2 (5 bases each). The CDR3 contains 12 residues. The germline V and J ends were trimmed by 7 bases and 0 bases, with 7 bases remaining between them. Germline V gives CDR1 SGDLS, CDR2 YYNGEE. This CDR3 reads CASGGNQETQYF. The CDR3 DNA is TGTGCCAGCGGGGGTAACCAAGAGACCCAGTACTTC.

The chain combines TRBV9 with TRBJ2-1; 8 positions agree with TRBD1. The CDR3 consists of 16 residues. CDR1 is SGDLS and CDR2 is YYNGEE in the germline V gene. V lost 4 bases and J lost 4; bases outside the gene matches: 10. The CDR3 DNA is TGTGCCAGCAGCCCAAATACAGGGGGGCAATACAATGAGCAGTTCTTC. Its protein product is CASSPNTGGQYNEQFF.

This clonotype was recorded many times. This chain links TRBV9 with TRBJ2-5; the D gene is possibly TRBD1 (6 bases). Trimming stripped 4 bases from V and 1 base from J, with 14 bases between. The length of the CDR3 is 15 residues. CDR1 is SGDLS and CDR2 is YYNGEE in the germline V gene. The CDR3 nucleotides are TGTGCCAGCAGCCCCCGAGAAGGGGGCCAAGAGACCCAGTACTTC. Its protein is CASSPREGGQETQYF.

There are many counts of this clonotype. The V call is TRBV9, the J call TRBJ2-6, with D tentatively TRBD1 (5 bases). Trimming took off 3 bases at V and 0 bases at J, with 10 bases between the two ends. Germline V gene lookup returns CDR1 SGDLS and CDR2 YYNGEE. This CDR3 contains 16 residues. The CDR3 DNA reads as TGTGCCAGCAGCGGAACAGGCAACTCTGGGGCCAACGTCCTGACTTTC. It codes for CASSGTGNSGANVLTF.

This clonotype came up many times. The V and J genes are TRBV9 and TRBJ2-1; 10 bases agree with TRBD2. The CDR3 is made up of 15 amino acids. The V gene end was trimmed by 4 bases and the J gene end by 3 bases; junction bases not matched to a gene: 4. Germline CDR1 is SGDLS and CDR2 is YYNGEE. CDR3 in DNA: TGTGCCAGCAGCATGACTAGCGGGCACTACAATGAGCAGTTCTTC. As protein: CASSMTSGHYNEQFF.

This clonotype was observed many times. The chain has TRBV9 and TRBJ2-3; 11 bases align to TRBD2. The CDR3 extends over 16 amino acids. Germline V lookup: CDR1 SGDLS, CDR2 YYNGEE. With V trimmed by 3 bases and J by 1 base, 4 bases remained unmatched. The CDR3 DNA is TGTGCCAGCAGCGCCCAGACTAGCGGGGGCACAGATACGCAGTATTTT. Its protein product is CASSAQTSGGTDTQYF. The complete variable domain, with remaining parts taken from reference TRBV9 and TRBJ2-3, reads DSGVTQTPKHLITATGQRVTLRCSPRSGDLSVYWYQQSLDQGLQFLIQYYNGEERAKGNILERFSAQQFPDLHSELNLSSLELGDSALYFCASSAQTSGGTDTQYFGPGTRLTVL.

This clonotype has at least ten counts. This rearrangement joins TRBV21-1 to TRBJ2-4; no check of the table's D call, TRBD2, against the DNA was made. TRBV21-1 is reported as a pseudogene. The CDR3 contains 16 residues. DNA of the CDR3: TGTGCCAGCAGCATGTCACAGCGGTACGCCAAAAACATTCAGTACTTC. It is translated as CASSMSQRYAKNIQYF.

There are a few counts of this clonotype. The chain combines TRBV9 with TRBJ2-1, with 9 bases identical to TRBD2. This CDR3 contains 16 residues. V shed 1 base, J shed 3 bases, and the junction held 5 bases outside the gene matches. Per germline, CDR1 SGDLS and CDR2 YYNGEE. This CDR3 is CASSVMSAGGYNEQFF. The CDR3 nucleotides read TGTGCCAGCAGCGTAATGTCAGCGGGGGGCTACAATGAGCAGTTCTTC.

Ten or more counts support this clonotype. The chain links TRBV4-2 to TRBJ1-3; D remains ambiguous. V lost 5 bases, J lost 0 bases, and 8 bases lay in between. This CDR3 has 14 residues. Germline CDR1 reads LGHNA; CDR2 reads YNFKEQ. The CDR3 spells CASSNPGSGNTIYF. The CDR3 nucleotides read TGTGCCAGCAGCAACCCAGGCTCTGGAAACACCATATATTTT.

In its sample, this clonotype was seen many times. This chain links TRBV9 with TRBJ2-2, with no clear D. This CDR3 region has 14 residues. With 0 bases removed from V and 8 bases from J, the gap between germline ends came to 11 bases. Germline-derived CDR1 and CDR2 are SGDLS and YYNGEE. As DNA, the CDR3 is TGTGCCAGCAGCGTAGCGGCTATCGGTGGGGAGCTGTTTTTT. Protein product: CASSVAAIGGELFF.

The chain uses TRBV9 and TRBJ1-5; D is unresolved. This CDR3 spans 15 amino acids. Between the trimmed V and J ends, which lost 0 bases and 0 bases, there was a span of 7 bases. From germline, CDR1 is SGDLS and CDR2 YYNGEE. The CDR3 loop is CASSVEGHSNQPQHF. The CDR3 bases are TGTGCCAGCAGCGTAGAAGGGCATAGCAATCAGCCCCAGCATTTT.

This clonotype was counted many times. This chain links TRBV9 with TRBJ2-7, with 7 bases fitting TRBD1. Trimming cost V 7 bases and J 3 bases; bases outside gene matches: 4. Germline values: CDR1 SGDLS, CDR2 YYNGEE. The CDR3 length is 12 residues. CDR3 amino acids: CASGRDSYEQYF. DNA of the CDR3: TGTGCCAGCGGCCGGGACAGCTACGAGCAGTACTTC.

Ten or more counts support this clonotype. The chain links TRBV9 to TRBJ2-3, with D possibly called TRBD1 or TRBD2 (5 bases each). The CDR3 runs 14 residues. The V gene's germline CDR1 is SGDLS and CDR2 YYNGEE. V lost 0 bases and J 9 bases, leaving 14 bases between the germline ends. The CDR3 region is CASSVGLQGVTQYF. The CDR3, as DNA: TGTGCCAGCAGCGTAGGGCTCCAGGGAGTGACGCAGTATTTT.

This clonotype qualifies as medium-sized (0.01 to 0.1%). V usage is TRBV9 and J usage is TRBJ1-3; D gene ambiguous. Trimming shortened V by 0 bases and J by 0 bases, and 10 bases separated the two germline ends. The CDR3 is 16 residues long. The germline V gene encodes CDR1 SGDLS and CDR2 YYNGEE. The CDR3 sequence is CASSVGIGNSGNTIYF. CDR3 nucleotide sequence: TGTGCCAGCAGCGTAGGGATAGGAAACTCTGGAAACACCATATATTTT.

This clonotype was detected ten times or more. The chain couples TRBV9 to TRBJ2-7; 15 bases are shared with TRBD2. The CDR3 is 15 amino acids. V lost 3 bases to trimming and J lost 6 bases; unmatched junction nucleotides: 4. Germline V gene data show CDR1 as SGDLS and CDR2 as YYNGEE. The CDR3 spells CASSGGLAGGGEQYF. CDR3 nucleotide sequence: TGTGCCAGCAGCGGAGGACTAGCGGGGGGGGGCGAGCAGTACTTC.